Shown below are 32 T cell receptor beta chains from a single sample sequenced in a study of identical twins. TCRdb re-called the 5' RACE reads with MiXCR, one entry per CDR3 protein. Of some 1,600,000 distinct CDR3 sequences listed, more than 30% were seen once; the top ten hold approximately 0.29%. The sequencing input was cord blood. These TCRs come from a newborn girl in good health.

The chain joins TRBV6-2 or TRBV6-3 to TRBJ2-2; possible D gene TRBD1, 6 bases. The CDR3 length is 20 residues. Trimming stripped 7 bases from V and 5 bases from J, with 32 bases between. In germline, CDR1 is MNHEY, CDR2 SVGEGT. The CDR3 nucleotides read TGTGCCAGCATCAGTCACAGACTTCGGGGACACCTACCGTCTACCGGGGAGCTGTTTTTT. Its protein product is CASISHRLRGHLPSTGELFF.

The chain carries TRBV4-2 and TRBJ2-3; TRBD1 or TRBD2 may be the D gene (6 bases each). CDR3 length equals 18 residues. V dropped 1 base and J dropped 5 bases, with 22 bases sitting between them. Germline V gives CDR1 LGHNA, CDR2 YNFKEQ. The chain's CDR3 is CASSQGQGHGGDVDTQYF. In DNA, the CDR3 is TGTGCCAGCAGCCAAGGGCAGGGGCACGGCGGGGACGTAGATACGCAGTATTTT.

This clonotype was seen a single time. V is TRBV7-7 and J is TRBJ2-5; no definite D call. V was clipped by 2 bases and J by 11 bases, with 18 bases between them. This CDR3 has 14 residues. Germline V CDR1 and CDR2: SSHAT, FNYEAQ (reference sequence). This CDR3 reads CASSLSATANEQYF. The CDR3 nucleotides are TGTGCCAGCAGCTTATCCGCCACGGCCAATGAGCAGTACTTC. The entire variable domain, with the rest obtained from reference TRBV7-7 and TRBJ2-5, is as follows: GAGVSQSPRYKVTKRGQDVTLRCDPISSHATLYWYQQALGQGPEFLTYFNYEAQPDKSGLPSDRFSAERPEGSISTLTIQRTEQRDSAMYRCASSLSATANEQYFGPGTRLLVL.

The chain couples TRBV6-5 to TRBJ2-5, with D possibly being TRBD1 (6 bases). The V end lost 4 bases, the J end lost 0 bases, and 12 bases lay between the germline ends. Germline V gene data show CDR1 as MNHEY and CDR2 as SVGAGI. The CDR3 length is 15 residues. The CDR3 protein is CASSSNWDNQETQYF. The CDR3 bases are TGTGCCAGCAGTTCCAATTGGGACAACCAAGAGACCCAGTACTTC.

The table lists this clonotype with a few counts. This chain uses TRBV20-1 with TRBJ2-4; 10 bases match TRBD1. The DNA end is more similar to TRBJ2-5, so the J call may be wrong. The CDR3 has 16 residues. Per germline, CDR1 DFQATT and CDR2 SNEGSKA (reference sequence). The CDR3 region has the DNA TGCAGTGCTAGAGATCTGGTTTGGACAGGGGGAGAGACCCAGTACTTC. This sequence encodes CSARDLVWTGGETQYF.

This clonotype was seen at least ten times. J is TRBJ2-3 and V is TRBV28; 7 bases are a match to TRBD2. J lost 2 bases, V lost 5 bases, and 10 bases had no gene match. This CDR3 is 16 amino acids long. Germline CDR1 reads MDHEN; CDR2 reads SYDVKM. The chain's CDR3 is CASSPTWGGFTDTQYF. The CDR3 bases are TGTGCCAGCAGTCCGACCTGGGGGGGATTCACAGATACGCAGTATTTT.

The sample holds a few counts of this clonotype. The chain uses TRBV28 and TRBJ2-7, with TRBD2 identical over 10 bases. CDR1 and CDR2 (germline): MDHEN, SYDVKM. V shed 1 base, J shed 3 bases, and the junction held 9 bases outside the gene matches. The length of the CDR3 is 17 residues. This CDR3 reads CASSLSPLAGVGYEQYF. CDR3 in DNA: TGTGCCAGCAGTTTATCTCCCCTAGCGGGAGTAGGCTACGAGCAGTACTTC.

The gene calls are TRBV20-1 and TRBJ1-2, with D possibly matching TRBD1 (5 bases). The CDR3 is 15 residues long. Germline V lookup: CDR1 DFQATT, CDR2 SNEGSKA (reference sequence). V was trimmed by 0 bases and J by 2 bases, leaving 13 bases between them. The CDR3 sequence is CSARDRNRGNYGYTF. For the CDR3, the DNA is TGCAGTGCTAGAGATCGAAACCGGGGGAACTATGGCTACACCTTC.

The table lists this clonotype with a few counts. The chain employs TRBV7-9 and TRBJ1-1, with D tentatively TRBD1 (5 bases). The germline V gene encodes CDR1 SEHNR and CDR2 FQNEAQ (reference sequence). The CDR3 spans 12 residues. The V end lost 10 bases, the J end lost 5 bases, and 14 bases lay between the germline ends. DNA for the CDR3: TGTGCCACCTCGTCGGGGGAAACTGAAGCTTTCTTT. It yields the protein CATSSGETEAFF. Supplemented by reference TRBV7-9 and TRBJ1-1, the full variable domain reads DTGVSQNPRHKITKRGQNVTFRCDPISEHNRLYWYRQTLGQGPEFLTYFQNEAQLEKSRLLSDRFSAERPKGSFSTLEIQRTEQGDSAMYLCATSSGETEAFFGQGTRLTVV.

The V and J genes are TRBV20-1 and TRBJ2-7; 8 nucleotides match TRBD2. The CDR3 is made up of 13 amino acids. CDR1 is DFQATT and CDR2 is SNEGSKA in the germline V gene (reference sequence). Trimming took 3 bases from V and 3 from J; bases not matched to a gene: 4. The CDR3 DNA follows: TGCAGTGCTAGGCCCGGGAGGGGCTACGAGCAGTACTTC. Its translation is CSARPGRGYEQYF.

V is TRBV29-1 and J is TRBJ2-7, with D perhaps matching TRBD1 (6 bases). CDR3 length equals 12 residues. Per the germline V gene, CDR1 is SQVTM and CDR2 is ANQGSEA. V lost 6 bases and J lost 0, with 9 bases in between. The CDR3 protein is CSVHRVSYEQYF. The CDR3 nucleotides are TGCAGCGTCCACAGGGTCTCCTACGAGCAGTACTTC.

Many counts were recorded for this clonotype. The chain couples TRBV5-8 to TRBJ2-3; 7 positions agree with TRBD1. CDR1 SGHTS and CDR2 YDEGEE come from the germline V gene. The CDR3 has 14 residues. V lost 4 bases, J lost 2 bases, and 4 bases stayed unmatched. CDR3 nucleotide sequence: TGTGCCAGCAGCAGGACAGGCCCCACAGATACGCAGTATTTT. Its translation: CASSRTGPTDTQYF.

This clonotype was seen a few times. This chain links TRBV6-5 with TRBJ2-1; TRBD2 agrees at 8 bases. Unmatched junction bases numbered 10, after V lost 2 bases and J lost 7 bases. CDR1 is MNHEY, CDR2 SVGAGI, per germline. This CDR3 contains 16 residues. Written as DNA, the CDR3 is TGTGCCAGCAGTTACCCCCCCGGGGGGGGTGGAAATGAGCAGTTCTTC. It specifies CASSYPPGGGGNEQFF.

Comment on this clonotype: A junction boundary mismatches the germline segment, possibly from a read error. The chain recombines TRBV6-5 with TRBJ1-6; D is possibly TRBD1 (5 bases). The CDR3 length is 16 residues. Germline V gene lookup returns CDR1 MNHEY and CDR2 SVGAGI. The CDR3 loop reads CASSHISGFVRSPPHF. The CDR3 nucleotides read TGTGCCAGCAGCCATATTTCAGGGTTTGTTCGGTCACCCCCCCACTTT.

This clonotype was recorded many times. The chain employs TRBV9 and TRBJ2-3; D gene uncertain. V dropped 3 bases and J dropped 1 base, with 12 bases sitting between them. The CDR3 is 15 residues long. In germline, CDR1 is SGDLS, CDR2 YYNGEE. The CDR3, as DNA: TGTGCCAGCAGCGCGACTGTCGGCGGCACAGATACGCAGTATTTT. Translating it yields CASSATVGGTDTQYF. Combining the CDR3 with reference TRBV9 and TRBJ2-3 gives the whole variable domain DSGVTQTPKHLITATGQRVTLRCSPRSGDLSVYWYQQSLDQGLQFLIQYYNGEERAKGNILERFSAQQFPDLHSELNLSSLELGDSALYFCASSATVGGTDTQYFGPGTRLTVL.

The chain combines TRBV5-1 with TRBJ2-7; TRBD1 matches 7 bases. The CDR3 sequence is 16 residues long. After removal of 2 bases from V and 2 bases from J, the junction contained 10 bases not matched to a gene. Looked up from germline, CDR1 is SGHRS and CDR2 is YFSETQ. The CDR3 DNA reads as TGCGCCAGCAGCTTTTCGAGAACGGGACAGCCCTACGAGCAGTACTTC. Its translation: CASSFSRTGQPYEQYF.

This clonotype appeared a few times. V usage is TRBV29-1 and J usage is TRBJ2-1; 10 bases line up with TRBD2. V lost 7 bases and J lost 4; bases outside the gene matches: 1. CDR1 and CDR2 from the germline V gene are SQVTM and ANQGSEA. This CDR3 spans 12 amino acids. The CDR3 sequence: CSGTSGYNEQFF. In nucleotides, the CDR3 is TGCAGCGGGACTAGCGGTTACAATGAGCAGTTCTTC.

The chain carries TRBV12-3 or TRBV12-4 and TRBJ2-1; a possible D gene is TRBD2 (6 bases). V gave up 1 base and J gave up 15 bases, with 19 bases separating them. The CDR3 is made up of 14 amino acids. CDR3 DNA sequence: TGTGCCAGCAGTTTAGGTCGGGAGTCTATCGTTCCGTTCTTC. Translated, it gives CASSLGRESIVPFF.

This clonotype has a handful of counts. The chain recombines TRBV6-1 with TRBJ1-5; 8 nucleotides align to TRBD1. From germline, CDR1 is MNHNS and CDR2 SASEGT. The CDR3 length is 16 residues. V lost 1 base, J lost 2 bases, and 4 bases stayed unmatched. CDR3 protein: CASSEEVGQGNQPQHF. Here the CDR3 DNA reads TGTGCCAGCAGTGAAGAGGTGGGACAGGGCAATCAGCCCCAGCATTTT.

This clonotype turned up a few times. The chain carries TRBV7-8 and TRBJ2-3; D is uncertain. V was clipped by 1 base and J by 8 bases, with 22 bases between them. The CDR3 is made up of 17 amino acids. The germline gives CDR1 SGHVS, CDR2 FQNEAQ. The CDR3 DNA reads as TGTGCCAGCAGCTTAGGGTACCTAGTCCCGACGAGCTTTACGCAGTATTTT. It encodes CASSLGYLVPTSFTQYF.

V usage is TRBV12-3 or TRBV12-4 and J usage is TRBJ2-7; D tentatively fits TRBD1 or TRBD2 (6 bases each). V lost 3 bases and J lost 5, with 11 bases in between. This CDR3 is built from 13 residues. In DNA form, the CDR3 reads TGTGCCAGCAGTTTCATAGGGGGGCACGAGCAGTACTTC. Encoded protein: CASSFIGGHEQYF.

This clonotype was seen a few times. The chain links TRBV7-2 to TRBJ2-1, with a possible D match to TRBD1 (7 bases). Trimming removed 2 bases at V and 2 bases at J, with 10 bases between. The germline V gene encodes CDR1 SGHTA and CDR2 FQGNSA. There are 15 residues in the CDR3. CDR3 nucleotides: TGTGCCAGCAGCTTACAGGGGGGTGCCTACAATGAGCAGTTCTTC. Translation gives CASSLQGGAYNEQFF.

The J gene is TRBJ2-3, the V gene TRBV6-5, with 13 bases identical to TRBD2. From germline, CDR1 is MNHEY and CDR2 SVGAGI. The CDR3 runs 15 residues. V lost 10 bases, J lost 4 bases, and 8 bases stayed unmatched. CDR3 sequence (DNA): TGTGCCACCCACTCACTAGCGGGAGGGCCAGATACGCAGTATTTT. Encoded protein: CATHSLAGGPDTQYF.

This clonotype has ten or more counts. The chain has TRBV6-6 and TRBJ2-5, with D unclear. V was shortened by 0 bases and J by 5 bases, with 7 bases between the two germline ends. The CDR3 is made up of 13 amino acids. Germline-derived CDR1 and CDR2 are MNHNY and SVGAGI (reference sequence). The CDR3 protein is CASSYSNWETQYF. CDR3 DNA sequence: TGTGCCAGCAGTTACTCGAACTGGGAGACCCAGTACTTC.

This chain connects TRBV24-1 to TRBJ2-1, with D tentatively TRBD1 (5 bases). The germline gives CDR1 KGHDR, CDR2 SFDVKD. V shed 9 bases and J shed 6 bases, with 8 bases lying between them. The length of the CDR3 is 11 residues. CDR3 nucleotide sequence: TGTGCCACCCAAGGGGTCAATGAGCAGTTCTTC. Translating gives CATQGVNEQFF.

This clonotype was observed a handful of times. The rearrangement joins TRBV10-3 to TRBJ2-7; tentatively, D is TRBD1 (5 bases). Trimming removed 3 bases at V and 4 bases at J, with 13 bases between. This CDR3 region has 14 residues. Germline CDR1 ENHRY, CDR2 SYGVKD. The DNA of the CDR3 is TGTGCCATCAGTGAATTGGGGCAAAATTACGAGCAGTACTTC. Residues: CAISELGQNYEQYF.

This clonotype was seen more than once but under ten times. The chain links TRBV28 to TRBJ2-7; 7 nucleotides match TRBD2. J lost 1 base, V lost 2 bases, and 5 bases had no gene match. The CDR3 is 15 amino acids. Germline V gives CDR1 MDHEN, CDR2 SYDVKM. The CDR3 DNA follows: TGTGCCAGCAGTTTAGCGGGAGACCCGTCCTACGAGCAGTACTTC. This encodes CASSLAGDPSYEQYF.

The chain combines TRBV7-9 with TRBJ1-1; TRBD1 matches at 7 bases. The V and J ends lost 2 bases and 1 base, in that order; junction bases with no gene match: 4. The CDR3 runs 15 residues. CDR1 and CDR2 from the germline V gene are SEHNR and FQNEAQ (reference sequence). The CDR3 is CASSLTRTGNTEAFF. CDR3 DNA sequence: TGTGCCAGCAGCTTAACTAGGACAGGGAACACTGAAGCTTTCTTT. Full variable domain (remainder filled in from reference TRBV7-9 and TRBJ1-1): DTGVSQNPRHKITKRGQNVTFRCDPISEHNRLYWYRQTLGQGPEFLTYFQNEAQLEKSRLLSDRFSAERPKGSFSTLEIQRTEQGDSAMYLCASSLTRTGNTEAFFGQGTRLTVV.

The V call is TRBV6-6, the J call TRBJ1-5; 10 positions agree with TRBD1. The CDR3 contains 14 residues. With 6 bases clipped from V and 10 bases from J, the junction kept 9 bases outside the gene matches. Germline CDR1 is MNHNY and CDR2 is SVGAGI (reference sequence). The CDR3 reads CASSPGQGRIPQHF. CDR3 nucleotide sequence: TGTGCCAGCAGCCCGGGACAGGGGAGGATACCCCAGCATTTT.

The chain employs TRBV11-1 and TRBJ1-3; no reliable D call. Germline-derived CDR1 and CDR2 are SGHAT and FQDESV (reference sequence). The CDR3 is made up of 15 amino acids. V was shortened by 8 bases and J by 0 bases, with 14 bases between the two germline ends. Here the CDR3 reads CASGVEVYSGNTIYF. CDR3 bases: TGTGCCAGCGGGGTTGAAGTCTACTCTGGAAACACCATATATTTT.

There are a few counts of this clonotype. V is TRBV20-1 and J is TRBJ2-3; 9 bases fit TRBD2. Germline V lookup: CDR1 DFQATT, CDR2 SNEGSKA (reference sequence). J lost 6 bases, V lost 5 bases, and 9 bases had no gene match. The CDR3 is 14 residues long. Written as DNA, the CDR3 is TGCAGTGCTCCGCTAAGCGGGGGGCGCGATACGCAGTATTTT. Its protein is CSAPLSGGRDTQYF.

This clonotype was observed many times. The CDR3 sequence is CASSLAGSVSYEQYF. As DNA, the CDR3 is TGTGCCAGCAGCTTAGCCGGGTCCGTCTCCTACGAGCAGTACTTC. This chain links TRBV13 with TRBJ2-7; D is undetermined. The CDR3 is 15 residues long. Germline V gene lookup returns CDR1 PRHDT and CDR2 FYEKMQ (reference sequence). V was shortened by 1 base and J by 0 bases, with 10 bases between the two germline ends.